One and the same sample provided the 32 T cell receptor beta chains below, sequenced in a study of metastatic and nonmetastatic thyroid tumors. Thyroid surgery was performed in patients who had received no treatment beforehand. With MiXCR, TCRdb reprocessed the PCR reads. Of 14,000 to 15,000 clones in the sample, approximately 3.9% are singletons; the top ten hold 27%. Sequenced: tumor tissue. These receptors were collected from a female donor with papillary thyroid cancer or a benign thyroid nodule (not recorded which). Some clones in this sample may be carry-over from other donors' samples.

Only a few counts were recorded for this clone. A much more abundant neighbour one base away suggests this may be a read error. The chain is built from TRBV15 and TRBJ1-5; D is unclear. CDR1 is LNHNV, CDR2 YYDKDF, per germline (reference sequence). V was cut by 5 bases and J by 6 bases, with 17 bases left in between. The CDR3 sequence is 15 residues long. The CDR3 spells CATSERPGWAQPQHF. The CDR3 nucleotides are TGTGCCACCAGCGAGAGACCTGGGTGGGCTCAGCCCCAGCATTTT.

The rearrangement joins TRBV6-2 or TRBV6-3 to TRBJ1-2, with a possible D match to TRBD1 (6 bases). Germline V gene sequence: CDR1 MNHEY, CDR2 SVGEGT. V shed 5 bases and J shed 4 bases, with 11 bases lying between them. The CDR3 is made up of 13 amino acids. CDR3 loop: CASSHQDSYGYTF. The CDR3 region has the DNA TGTGCCAGCAGTCATCAGGACAGCTATGGCTACACCTTC.

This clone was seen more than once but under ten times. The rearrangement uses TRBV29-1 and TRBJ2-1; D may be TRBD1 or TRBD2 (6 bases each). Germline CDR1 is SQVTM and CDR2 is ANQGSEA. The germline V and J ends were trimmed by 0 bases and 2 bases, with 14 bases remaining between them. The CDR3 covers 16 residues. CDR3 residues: CSVEDPDRRAYNEQFF. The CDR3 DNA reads TGCAGCGTTGAAGATCCCGACAGGAGGGCCTACAATGAGCAGTTCTTC.

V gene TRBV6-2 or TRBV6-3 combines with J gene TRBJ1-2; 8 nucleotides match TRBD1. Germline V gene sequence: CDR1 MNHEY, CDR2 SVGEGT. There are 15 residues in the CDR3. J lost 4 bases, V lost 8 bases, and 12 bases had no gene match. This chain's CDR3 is CASSGQGGRGYGYTF. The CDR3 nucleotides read TGTGCCAGCTCAGGACAGGGAGGAAGGGGCTATGGCTACACCTTC.

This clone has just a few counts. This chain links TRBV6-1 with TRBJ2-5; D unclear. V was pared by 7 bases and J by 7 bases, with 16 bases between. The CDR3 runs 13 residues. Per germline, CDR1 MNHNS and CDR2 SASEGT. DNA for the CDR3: TGTGCCAGCACCCCCGCAGCCGTAGGGACCCAGTACTTC. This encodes CASTPAAVGTQYF.

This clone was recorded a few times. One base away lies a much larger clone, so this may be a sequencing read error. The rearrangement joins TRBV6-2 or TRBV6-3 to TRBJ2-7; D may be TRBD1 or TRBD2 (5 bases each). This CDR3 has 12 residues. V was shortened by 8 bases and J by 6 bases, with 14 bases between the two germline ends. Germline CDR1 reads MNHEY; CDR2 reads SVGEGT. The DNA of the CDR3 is TGTGCCAGCGGGGAGACAGTGCCCGAGCAGTACTTC. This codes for CASGETVPEQYF.

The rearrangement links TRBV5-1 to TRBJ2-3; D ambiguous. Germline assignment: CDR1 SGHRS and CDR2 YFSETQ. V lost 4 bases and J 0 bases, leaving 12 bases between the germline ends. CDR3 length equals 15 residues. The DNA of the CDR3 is TGCGCCAGCAGCATAGGTAATCCTAGCACAGATACGCAGTATTTT. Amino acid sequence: CASSIGNPSTDTQYF.

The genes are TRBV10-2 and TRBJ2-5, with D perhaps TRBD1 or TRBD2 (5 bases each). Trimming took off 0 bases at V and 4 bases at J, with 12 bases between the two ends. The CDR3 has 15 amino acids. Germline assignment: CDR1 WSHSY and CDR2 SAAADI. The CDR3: CASSESTRGRETQYF. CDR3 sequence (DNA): TGCGCCAGCAGTGAGTCGACCCGGGGCCGAGAGACCCAGTACTTC.

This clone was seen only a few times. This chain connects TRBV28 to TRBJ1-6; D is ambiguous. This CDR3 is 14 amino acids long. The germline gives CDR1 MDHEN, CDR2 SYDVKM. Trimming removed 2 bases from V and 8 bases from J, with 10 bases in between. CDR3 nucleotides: TGTGCCAGCAGTTTACGGGCCCCTTATTCACCCCTCCACTTT. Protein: CASSLRAPYSPLHF.

The CDR3 loop is CASTRASALTTEAFF. The CDR3 DNA is TGTGCCAGCACACGGGCTTCCGCACTGACCACAGAAGCTTTCTTT. The V call is TRBV6-1, the J call TRBJ1-1, with D hard to call. V was cut by 7 bases and J by 8 bases, with 23 bases left in between. Germline V CDR1 and CDR2: MNHNS, SASEGT. This CDR3 is built from 15 residues.

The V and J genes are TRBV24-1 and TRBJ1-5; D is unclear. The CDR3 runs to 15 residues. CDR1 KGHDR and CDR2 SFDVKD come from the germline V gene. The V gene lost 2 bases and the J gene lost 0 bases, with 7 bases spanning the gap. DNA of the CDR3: TGTGCCACCAGTGATTCTTGGAATAGCAATCAGCCCCAGCATTTT. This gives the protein CATSDSWNSNQPQHF.

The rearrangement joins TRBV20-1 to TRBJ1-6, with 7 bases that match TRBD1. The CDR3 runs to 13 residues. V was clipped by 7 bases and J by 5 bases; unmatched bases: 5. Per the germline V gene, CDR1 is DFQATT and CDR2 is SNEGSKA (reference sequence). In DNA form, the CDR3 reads TGCAGTGTGACGACAGGGAATAATTCACCCCTCCACTTT. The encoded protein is CSVTTGNNSPLHF.

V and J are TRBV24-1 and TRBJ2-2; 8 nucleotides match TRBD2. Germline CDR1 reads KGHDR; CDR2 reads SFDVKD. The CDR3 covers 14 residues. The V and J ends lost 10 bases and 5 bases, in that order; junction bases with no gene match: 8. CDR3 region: CATNPGGSTGELFF. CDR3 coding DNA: TGTGCCACTAATCCGGGGGGGTCAACCGGGGAGCTGTTTTTT.

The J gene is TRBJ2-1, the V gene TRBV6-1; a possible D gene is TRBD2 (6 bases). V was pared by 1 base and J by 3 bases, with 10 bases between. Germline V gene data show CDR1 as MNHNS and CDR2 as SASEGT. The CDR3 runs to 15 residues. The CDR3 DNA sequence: TGTGCCAGCAGTGAAGGAAGGAGGGTCTACAATGAGCAGTTCTTC. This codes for CASSEGRRVYNEQFF.

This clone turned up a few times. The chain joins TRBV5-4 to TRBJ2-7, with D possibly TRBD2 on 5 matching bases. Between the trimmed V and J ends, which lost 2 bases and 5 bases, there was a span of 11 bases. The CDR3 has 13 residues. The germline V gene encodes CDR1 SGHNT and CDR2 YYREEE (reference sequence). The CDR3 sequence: CASSLSFGDEQYF. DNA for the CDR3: TGTGCCAGCAGCTTATCGTTCGGGGACGAGCAGTACTTC.

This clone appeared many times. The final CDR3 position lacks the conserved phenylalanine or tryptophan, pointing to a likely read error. DNA of the CDR3: TGCGTCAGCAGCCAAGAAGCGGGAGAAACCGGGGAGCTGTTTTCT. It translates to CVSSQEAGETGELFS. The chain uses TRBV4-1 and TRBJ2-2, with 8 bases matching TRBD2. This CDR3 is built from 15 residues. CDR1 and CDR2 (germline): MGHRA, YSYEKL.

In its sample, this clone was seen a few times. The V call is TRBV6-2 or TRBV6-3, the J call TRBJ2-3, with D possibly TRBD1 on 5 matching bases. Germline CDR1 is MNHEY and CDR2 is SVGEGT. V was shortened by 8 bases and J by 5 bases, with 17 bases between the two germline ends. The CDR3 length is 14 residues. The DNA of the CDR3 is TGTGCCAGCGGCCGAAGGGGCCTCCTAGATACGCAGTATTTT. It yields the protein CASGRRGLLDTQYF.

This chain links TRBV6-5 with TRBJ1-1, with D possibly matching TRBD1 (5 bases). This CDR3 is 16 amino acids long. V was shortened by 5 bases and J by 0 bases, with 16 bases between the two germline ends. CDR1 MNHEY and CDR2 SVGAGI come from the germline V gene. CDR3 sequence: CASSHRGGNMNTEAFF. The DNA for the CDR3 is TGTGCCAGCAGTCACCGGGGGGGTAACATGAACACTGAAGCTTTCTTT.

Here the CDR3 DNA reads TGTGCCAGCAGTGATCGGCGAGCGGGCGATACAGATACGCAGTATTTT. It encodes CASSDRRAGDTDTQYF. The V call is TRBV2, the J call TRBJ2-3; weak D call: TRBD2 (6 bases). V lost 3 bases to trimming and J lost 3 bases, with 16 bases between them. Germline CDR1 and CDR2: SNHLY and FYNNEI. The length of the CDR3 is 16 residues. Drawing the rest from reference TRBV2 and TRBJ2-3, the complete variable domain is EPEVTQTPSHQVTQMGQEVILRCVPISNHLYFYWYRQILGQKVEFLVSFYNNEISEKSEIFDDQFSVERPDGSNFTLKIRSTKLEDSAMYFCASSDRRAGDTDTQYFGPGTRLTVL.

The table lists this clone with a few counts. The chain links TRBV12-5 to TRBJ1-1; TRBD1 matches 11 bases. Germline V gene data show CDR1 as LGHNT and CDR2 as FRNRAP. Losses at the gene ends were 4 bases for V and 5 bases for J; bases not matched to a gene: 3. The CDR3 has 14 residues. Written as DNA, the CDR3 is TGTGCTAGTGGTTGGGGACAGGGGGAGACTGAAGCTTTCTTT. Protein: CASGWGQGETEAFF.

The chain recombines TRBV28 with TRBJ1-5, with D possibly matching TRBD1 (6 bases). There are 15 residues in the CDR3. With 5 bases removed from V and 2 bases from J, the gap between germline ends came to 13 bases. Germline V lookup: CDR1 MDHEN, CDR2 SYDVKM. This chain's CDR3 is CASSLQGYGNQPQHF. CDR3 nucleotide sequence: TGTGCCAGCAGTCTACAGGGTTATGGCAATCAGCCCCAGCATTTT.

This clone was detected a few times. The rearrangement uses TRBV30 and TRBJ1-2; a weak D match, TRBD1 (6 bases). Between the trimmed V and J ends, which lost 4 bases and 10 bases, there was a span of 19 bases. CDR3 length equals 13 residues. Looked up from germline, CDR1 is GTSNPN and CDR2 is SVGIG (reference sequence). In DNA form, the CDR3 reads TGTGCCTGGAAACTCCCAGGGGTCAACATCTACACCTTC. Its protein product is CAWKLPGVNIYTF.

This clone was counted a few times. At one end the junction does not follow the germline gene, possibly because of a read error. CDR3 residues: CASSLDRLGGYHCYTF. In DNA, the CDR3 is TGTGCCAGCAGTTTAGATCGCCTCGGGGGTTACCATTGCTACACCTTT. The V call is TRBV27, the J call TRBJ1-2; a weak D match, TRBD1 (5 bases). CDR1 MNHEY and CDR2 SMNVEV come from the germline V gene (reference sequence). The CDR3 is 16 amino acids.

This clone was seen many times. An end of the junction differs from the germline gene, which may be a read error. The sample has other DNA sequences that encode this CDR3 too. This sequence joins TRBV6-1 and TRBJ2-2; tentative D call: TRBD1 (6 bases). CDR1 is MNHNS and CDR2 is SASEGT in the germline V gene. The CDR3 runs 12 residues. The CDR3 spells CATVGDTGEQLF. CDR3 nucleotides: TGTGCCACCGTAGGGGACACCGGGGAGCAGTTGTTT.

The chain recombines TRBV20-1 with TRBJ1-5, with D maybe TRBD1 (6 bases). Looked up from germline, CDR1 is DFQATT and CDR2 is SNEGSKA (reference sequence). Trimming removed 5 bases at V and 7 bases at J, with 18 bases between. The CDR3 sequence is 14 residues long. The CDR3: CSAYSPTGSQPQHF. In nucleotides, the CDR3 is TGCAGTGCTTACTCACCGACAGGTAGCCAGCCCCAGCATTTT.

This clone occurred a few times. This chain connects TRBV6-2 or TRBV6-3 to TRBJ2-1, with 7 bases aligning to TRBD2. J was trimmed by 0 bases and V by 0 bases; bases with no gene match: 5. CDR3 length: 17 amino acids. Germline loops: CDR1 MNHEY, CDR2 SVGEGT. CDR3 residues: CASSYSMGGSSYNEQFF. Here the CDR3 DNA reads TGTGCCAGCAGTTACTCGATGGGGGGGAGCTCCTACAATGAGCAGTTCTTC.

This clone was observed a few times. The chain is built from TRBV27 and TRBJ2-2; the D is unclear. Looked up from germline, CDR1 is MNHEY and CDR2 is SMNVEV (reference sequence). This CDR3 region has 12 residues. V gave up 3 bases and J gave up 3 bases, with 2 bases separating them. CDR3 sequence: CASSFDTGELFF. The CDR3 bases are TGTGCCAGCAGTTTTGACACCGGGGAGCTGTTTTTT.

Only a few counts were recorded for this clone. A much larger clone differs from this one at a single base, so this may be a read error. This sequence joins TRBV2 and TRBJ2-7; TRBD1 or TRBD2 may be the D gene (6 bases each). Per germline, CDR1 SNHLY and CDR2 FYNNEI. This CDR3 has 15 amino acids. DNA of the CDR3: TGTGTCAGCAGTGTCAGACAGGAGGGTGCCTACGAGCAGTACTTC. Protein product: CVSSVRQEGAYEQYF. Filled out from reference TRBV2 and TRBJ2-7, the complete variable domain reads EPEVTQTPSHQVTQMGQEVILRCVPISNHLYFYWYRQILGQKVEFLVSFYNNEISEKSEIFDDQFSVERPDGSNFTLKIRSTKLEDSAMYFCVSSVRQEGAYEQYFGPGTRLTVT.

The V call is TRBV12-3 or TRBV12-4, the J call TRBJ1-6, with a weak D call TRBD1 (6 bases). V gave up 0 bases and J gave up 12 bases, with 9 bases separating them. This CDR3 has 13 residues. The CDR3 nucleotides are TGTGCCAGCAGTTTAGCCGACAGGATACCCCTCCACTTT. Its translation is CASSLADRIPLHF.

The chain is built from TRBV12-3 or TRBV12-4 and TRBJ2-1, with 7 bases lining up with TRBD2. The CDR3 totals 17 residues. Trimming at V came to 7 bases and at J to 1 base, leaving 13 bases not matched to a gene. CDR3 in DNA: TGTGCCAGCACGAAAGGTGGCGGGAGCGTTTCCTACAATGAGCAGTTCTTC. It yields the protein CASTKGGGSVSYNEQFF.

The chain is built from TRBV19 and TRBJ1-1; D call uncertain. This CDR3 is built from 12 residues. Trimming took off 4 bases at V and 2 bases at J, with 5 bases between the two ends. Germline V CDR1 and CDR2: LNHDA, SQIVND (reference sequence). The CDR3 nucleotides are TGTGCCAGTAGTAATACTAACACTGAAGCTTTCTTT. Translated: CASSNTNTEAFF.

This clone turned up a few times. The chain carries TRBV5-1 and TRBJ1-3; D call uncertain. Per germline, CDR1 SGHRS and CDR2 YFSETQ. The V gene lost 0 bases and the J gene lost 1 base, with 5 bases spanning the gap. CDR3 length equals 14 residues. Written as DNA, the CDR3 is TGCGCCAGCAGCTTGGCAGGTTCTGGAAACACCATATATTTT. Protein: CASSLAGSGNTIYF.